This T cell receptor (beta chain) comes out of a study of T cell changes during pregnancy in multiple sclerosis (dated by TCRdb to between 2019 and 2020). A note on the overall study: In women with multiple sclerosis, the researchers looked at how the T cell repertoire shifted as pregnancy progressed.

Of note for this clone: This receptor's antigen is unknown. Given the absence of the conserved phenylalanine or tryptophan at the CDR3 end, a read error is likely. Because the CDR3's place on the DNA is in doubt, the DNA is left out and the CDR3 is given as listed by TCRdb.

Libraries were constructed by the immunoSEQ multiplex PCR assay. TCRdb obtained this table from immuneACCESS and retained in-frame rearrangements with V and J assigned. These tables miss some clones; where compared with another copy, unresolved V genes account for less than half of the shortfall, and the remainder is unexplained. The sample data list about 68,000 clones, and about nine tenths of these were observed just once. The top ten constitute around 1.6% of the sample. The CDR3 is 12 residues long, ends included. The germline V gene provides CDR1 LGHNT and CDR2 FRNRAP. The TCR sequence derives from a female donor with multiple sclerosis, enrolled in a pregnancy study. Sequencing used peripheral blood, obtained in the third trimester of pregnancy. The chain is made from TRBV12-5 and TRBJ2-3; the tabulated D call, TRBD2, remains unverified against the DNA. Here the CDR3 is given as CASGLTGSPAAY.